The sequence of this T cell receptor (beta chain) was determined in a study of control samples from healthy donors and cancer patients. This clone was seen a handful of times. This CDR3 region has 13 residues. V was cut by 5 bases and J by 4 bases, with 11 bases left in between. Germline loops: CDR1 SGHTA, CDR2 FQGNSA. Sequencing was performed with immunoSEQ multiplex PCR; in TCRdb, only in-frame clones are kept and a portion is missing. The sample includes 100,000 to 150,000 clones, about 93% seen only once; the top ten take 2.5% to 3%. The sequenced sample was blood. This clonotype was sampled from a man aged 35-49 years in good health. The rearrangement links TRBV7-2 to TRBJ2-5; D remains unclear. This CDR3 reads CASSLRATETQYF. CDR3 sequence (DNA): TGTGCCAGCAGCCTCCGGGCCACAGAGACCCAGTACTTC.